A selection of T cell receptor beta chains follows, all from one sample in a study of beta chain features in type 1 diabetes. Repertoires were generated with immunoSEQ multiplex PCR, while TCRdb's copy carries only in-frame clones and drops some. The table lists 150,000 to 180,000 clones, approximately 10% of them singletons, with approximately 0.46% in the top ten. Sequenced material: central memory CD4+ T cells from blood. Every receptor here comes from a man aged 25-40 years with type 1 diabetes. Each CDR3 is given with its conserved first and last residue. Each record gives: D gene, clone size, J gene, V gene, CDR3 protein, CDR3 DNA. A D gene is named only where the DNA matches it firmly. Where a row states a size, it is once, few, many or the class of an expanded clone; other rows omit it.

d_gene: NA; abundance: few; j_gene: TRBJ1-1; v_gene: TRBV7-3; CDR3aa: CASSLGGENTEAFF; CDR3nt: TGTGCCAGCAGCTTGGGCGGGGAGAACACTGAAGCTTTCTTT
d_gene: NA; abundance: few; j_gene: TRBJ1-2; v_gene: TRBV7-8; CDR3aa: CASSSIAGNRGYTF; CDR3nt: TGTGCCAGCAGCTCAATAGCGGGAAATCGAGGCTACACCTTC
d_gene: NA; abundance: NA; j_gene: TRBJ2-1; v_gene: TRBV28; CDR3aa: CASSPDGVLGEQFF; CDR3nt: TGTGCCAGCAGTCCCGACGGAGTGCTAGGTGAGCAGTTCTTC
d_gene: NA; abundance: many; j_gene: TRBJ2-6; v_gene: TRBV19; CDR3aa: CASSVLSGANVLTF; CDR3nt: TGTGCCAGTTCGGTCCTCTCTGGGGCCAACGTCCTGACTTTC
d_gene: TRBD2; abundance: NA; j_gene: TRBJ2-3; v_gene: TRBV5-1; CDR3aa: CASSSTSGNPDTQYF; CDR3nt: TGCGCCAGCAGCTCCACTAGCGGAAACCCAGATACGCAGTATTTT
d_gene: TRBD2; abundance: few; j_gene: TRBJ2-5; v_gene: TRBV30; CDR3aa: CAWSSGGSGTQYF; CDR3nt: TGTGCCTGGAGTAGTGGCGGGAGCGGGACCCAGTACTTC
d_gene: TRBD2; abundance: few; j_gene: TRBJ2-1; v_gene: TRBV2; CDR3aa: CASSLLAGGYNEQFF; CDR3nt: TGTGCCAGCAGCCTACTAGCGGGAGGGTACAATGAGCAGTTCTTC
d_gene: NA; abundance: NA; j_gene: TRBJ2-5; v_gene: TRBV7-2; CDR3aa: CASSFVARGETQYF; CDR3nt: TGTGCCAGCAGCTTCGTGGCTCGGGGAGAGACCCAGTACTTC
d_gene: TRBD1; abundance: NA; j_gene: TRBJ2-2; v_gene: TRBV27; CDR3aa: CASSLWTGDIGELFF; CDR3nt: TGTGCCAGCAGTTTATGGACAGGGGACATCGGGGAGCTGTTTTTT
d_gene: TRBD1; abundance: NA; j_gene: TRBJ2-7; v_gene: TRBV7-2; CDR3aa: CASSLERGVGTGGSYEQYF; CDR3nt: TGTGCCAGCAGCTTAGAAAGAGGCGTAGGGACAGGGGGCTCCTACGAGCAGTACTTC
d_gene: TRBD2; abundance: few; j_gene: TRBJ2-7; v_gene: TRBV6-5; CDR3aa: CASSYSSGSPYEQYF; CDR3nt: TGTGCCAGCAGTTACTCTAGCGGGAGCCCCTACGAGCAGTACTTC
d_gene: TRBD2; abundance: few; j_gene: TRBJ2-7; v_gene: TRBV15; CDR3aa: CATSRDPSGSGDEQYF; CDR3nt: TGTGCCACCAGCAGAGATCCTAGCGGGAGTGGTGACGAGCAGTACTTC
d_gene: NA; abundance: NA; j_gene: TRBJ2-3; v_gene: TRBV5-1; CDR3aa: CASSLAPQGSTDTQYF; CDR3nt: TGCGCCAGCAGCTTGGCCCCACAGGGCAGCACAGATACGCAGTATTTT
d_gene: NA; abundance: NA; j_gene: TRBJ1-4; v_gene: TRBV4-3; CDR3aa: CASSQDYRSGDEKLFF; CDR3nt: TGCGCCAGCAGCCAAGATTATCGATCGGGGGATGAAAAACTGTTTTTT
d_gene: TRBD1; abundance: NA; j_gene: TRBJ2-1; v_gene: TRBV7-8; CDR3aa: CASSLVGGGYNEQFF; CDR3nt: TGTGCCAGCAGCTTAGTAGGGGGCGGTTACAATGAGCAGTTCTTC
d_gene: NA; abundance: NA; j_gene: TRBJ1-1; v_gene: TRBV5-4; CDR3aa: CASSLARGRDTEAFF; CDR3nt: TGTGCCAGCAGCTTGGCTAGGGGCAGGGACACTGAAGCTTTCTTT
d_gene: TRBD1; abundance: NA; j_gene: TRBJ2-7; v_gene: TRBV7-2; CDR3aa: CASSYQPGQVTYEQYF; CDR3nt: TGTGCCAGCAGCTACCAACCGGGACAGGTGACCTACGAGCAGTACTTC
d_gene: NA; abundance: NA; j_gene: TRBJ2-3; v_gene: TRBV21-1; CDR3aa: CASTSGTSGERRADTQYF; CDR3nt: TGTGCCAGCACCTCCGGGACTAGCGGGGAGAGGAGAGCAGATACGCAGTATTTT
d_gene: NA; abundance: few; j_gene: TRBJ2-1; v_gene: TRBV11-2; CDR3aa: CASSKDGEREKFF; CDR3nt: TGTGCCAGCAGTAAAGATGGGGAGAGGGAAAAGTTCTTC
d_gene: TRBD2; abundance: NA; j_gene: TRBJ2-3; v_gene: TRBV5-4; CDR3aa: CASSSDVTSQDTQYF; CDR3nt: TGTGCCAGCAGCTCCGACGTGACTAGCCAAGATACGCAGTATTTT
d_gene: TRBD1; abundance: NA; j_gene: TRBJ1-4; v_gene: TRBV4-3; CDR3aa: CASSQRQGDEKLFF; CDR3nt: TGCGCCAGCAGCCAGAGACAGGGTGATGAAAAACTGTTTTTT
d_gene: TRBD1; abundance: few; j_gene: TRBJ2-7; v_gene: TRBV7-9; CDR3aa: CASSLAGQGIREQYF; CDR3nt: TGTGCCAGCAGCTTAGCGGGACAGGGGATTCGCGAGCAGTACTTC
d_gene: NA; abundance: NA; j_gene: TRBJ2-5; v_gene: TRBV7-2; CDR3aa: CASSPGNGFETQYF; CDR3nt: TGTGCCAGCAGCCCAGGGAACGGGTTTGAGACCCAGTACTTC
d_gene: NA; abundance: NA; j_gene: TRBJ2-3; v_gene: TRBV30; CDR3aa: CAWSSGDGWSGDTQYF; CDR3nt: TGTGCCTGGAGTTCAGGGGATGGGTGGTCCGGAGATACGCAGTATTTT
d_gene: TRBD1; abundance: few; j_gene: TRBJ2-7; v_gene: TRBV29-1; CDR3aa: CSVGGQGTYEQYF; CDR3nt: TGCAGCGTTGGGGGACAGGGCACCTACGAGCAGTACTTC
d_gene: NA; abundance: few; j_gene: TRBJ2-5; v_gene: TRBV15; CDR3aa: CATTPMRQSQETQYF; CDR3nt: TGTGCCACCACTCCGATGCGACAGTCACAAGAGACCCAGTACTTC
d_gene: NA; abundance: NA; j_gene: TRBJ1-1; v_gene: TRBV4-1; CDR3aa: CASSQGGGLNTEAFF; CDR3nt: TGCGCCAGCAGCCAAGGGGGAGGGTTGAACACTGAAGCTTTCTTT
d_gene: NA; abundance: NA; j_gene: TRBJ2-6; v_gene: TRBV28; CDR3aa: CASSSPSGDSGANVLTF; CDR3nt: TGTGCCAGCAGTTCGCCGTCGGGGGACTCTGGGGCCAACGTCCTGACTTTC
d_gene: TRBD2; abundance: NA; j_gene: TRBJ2-3; v_gene: TRBV7-3; CDR3aa: CASSSIAGASTDTQYF; CDR3nt: TGTGCCAGCAGCTCCATAGCGGGAGCAAGCACAGATACGCAGTATTTT
d_gene: TRBD2; abundance: NA; j_gene: TRBJ2-7; v_gene: TRBV2; CDR3aa: CASSGGTSGLKIEF; CDR3nt: TGTGCCAGCAGTGGAGGGACTAGCGGGCTGAAGATCGAATTC
d_gene: NA; abundance: NA; j_gene: TRBJ2-3; v_gene: TRBV14; CDR3aa: CASSYTDTQYF; CDR3nt: TGTGCCAGCAGCTACACAGATACGCAGTATTTT
d_gene: NA; abundance: few; j_gene: TRBJ1-2; v_gene: TRBV2; CDR3aa: CASSEGPRGGVYGYTF; CDR3nt: TGTGCCAGCAGTGAAGGCCCCCGGGGGGGGGTATATGGCTACACCTTC
d_gene: TRBD2; abundance: NA; j_gene: TRBJ2-2; v_gene: TRBV4-2; CDR3aa: CASSRGLAATGELFF; CDR3nt: TGTGCCAGCAGCCGCGGACTAGCGGCCACCGGGGAGCTGTTTTTT
d_gene: TRBD1; abundance: few; j_gene: TRBJ2-7; v_gene: TRBV18; CDR3aa: CASSPGWGQSTYEQYF; CDR3nt: TGTGCCAGCTCCCCGGGTTGGGGACAGTCTACCTACGAGCAGTACTTC
d_gene: NA; abundance: few; j_gene: TRBJ2-5; v_gene: TRBV28; CDR3aa: CASSPTGQETQYF; CDR3nt: TGTGCCAGCAGTCCGACGGGCCAAGAGACCCAGTACTTC
d_gene: NA; abundance: few; j_gene: TRBJ2-4; v_gene: TRBV13; CDR3aa: CASSLGTENIQYF; CDR3nt: TGTGCCAGCAGCTTAGGTACAGAAAACATTCAGTACTTC
d_gene: TRBD1; abundance: NA; j_gene: TRBJ2-3; v_gene: TRBV9; CDR3aa: CASSNGQGKRSDTQYF; CDR3nt: TGTGCCAGCAGCAATGGACAGGGAAAACGATCAGATACGCAGTATTTT
d_gene: NA; abundance: NA; j_gene: TRBJ1-3; v_gene: TRBV15; CDR3aa: CATTSLSEGDTIYF; CDR3nt: TGTGCCACCACGTCCCTCTCCGAGGGAGACACCATATATTTT
d_gene: NA; abundance: NA; j_gene: TRBJ1-1; v_gene: TRBV4-2; CDR3aa: CASSQGGQMNTEAFF; CDR3nt: TGTGCCAGCAGCCAAGGGGGGCAGATGAACACTGAAGCTTTCTTT
d_gene: NA; abundance: NA; j_gene: TRBJ2-1; v_gene: TRBV28; CDR3aa: CASRRDWNEQFF; CDR3nt: TGTGCCAGCAGGAGGGATTGGAATGAGCAGTTCTTC
d_gene: NA; abundance: many; j_gene: TRBJ2-7; v_gene: TRBV5-1; CDR3aa: CASGSGGPAYEQYF; CDR3nt: TGCGCCAGCGGCAGTGGGGGCCCTGCCTACGAGCAGTACTTC
d_gene: NA; abundance: few; j_gene: TRBJ2-6; v_gene: TRBV28; CDR3aa: CASSSPVSGANVLTF; CDR3nt: TGTGCCAGCAGTTCCCCAGTCTCTGGGGCCAACGTCCTGACTTTC
d_gene: NA; abundance: few; j_gene: TRBJ1-3; v_gene: TRBV15; CDR3aa: CATSRDPSGNTIYF; CDR3nt: TGTGCCACCAGCAGAGATCCATCTGGAAACACCATATATTTT
d_gene: TRBD2; abundance: few; j_gene: TRBJ2-1; v_gene: TRBV5-6; CDR3aa: CASSGSGRAVEQFF; CDR3nt: TGTGCCAGCAGCGGTAGCGGGAGGGCCGTTGAGCAGTTCTTC
d_gene: NA; abundance: few; j_gene: TRBJ1-4; v_gene: TRBV28; CDR3aa: CASSVPANEKLFF; CDR3nt: TGTGCCAGTTCAGTGCCAGCGAATGAAAAACTGTTTTTT
d_gene: NA; abundance: few; j_gene: TRBJ1-1; v_gene: TRBV11-2; CDR3aa: CASSFPRGGTEAFF; CDR3nt: TGTGCCAGCAGCTTTCCCCGGGGAGGAACTGAAGCTTTCTTT
d_gene: NA; abundance: NA; j_gene: TRBJ1-2; v_gene: TRBV20-1; CDR3aa: CSARMEGYTF; CDR3nt: TGCAGTGCTAGAATGGAGGGCTACACCTTC
d_gene: NA; abundance: few; j_gene: TRBJ1-4; v_gene: TRBV5-4; CDR3aa: CASSSLKAGEKLFF; CDR3nt: TGTGCCAGCAGCTCATTGAAGGCGGGTGAAAAACTGTTTTTT
d_gene: TRBD1; abundance: few; j_gene: TRBJ2-7; v_gene: TRBV13; CDR3aa: CASTSTGSYEQYF; CDR3nt: TGTGCCAGCACCTCGACAGGGAGTTACGAGCAGTACTTC
d_gene: NA; abundance: NA; j_gene: TRBJ2-2; v_gene: TRBV5-1; CDR3aa: CASSFPDLGELFF; CDR3nt: TGCGCCAGCAGCTTCCCAGATCTCGGGGAGCTGTTTTTT
d_gene: TRBD2; abundance: few; j_gene: TRBJ2-3; v_gene: TRBV7-2; CDR3aa: CASSPWTSGTDTQYF; CDR3nt: TGTGCCAGCAGCCCGTGGACTAGCGGCACAGATACGCAGTATTTT
d_gene: NA; abundance: NA; j_gene: TRBJ1-1; v_gene: TRBV5-6; CDR3aa: CASRLGGLNTEAFF; CDR3nt: TGTGCCAGCCGACTGGGGGGGCTGAACACTGAAGCTTTCTTT
d_gene: TRBD2; abundance: few; j_gene: TRBJ2-5; v_gene: TRBV14; CDR3aa: CASSHGLAGVETQYF; CDR3nt: TGTGCCAGCAGCCATGGACTAGCGGGAGTGGAGACCCAGTACTTC
d_gene: TRBD2; abundance: few; j_gene: TRBJ2-3; v_gene: TRBV28; CDR3aa: CASRERGSTDTQYF; CDR3nt: TGTGCCAGCAGGGAGCGGGGTAGCACAGATACGCAGTATTTT
d_gene: TRBD2; abundance: few; j_gene: TRBJ2-2; v_gene: TRBV27; CDR3aa: CASSRRTSDTGELFF; CDR3nt: TGTGCCAGCAGCCGTAGGACTAGCGACACCGGGGAGCTGTTTTTT